Shown below are 32 T cell receptor beta chains from a single sample sequenced in a study of blood T cell repertoires in COVID-19. Profiled with immunoSEQ multiplex PCR; TCRdb holds only in-frame clones, not every one. The sample carries 230,000 or so clones, roughly 87% recorded once. What was sequenced was peripheral blood. These receptors were taken from a man aged 35-49 years with active or convalescent COVID-19.

This chain links TRBV27 with TRBJ1-5; D call uncertain. Germline V gene sequence: CDR1 MNHEY, CDR2 SMNVEV (reference sequence). There are 13 residues in the CDR3. Trimming pared 0 bases from V and 6 bases from J, leaving 6 bases between. The CDR3 reads CASSLSLRQPQHF. The DNA for the CDR3 is TGTGCCAGCAGTTTATCCCTTCGTCAGCCCCAGCATTTT.

V gene TRBV5-6 combines with J gene TRBJ1-2; D not certain. The V gene lost 1 base and the J gene lost 2 bases, with 12 bases spanning the gap. The CDR3 contains 15 residues. CDR1 is SGHDT and CDR2 is YYEEEE in the germline V gene. For the CDR3, the DNA is TGTGCCAGCAGCTTGCACGGGGTGGCGAACTATGGCTACACCTTC. Protein sequence: CASSLHGVANYGYTF.

The V gene is TRBV28, the J gene TRBJ1-2, with D maybe TRBD1 (5 bases). This CDR3 region has 14 residues. Germline assignment: CDR1 MDHEN and CDR2 SYDVKM. Trimming stripped 5 bases from V and 7 bases from J, with 17 bases between. The CDR3, as DNA: TGTGCCAGCAGTACGACAGTCGCTCAGGGTGGCTACACCTTC. Protein product: CASSTTVAQGGYTF.

This chain uses TRBV27 with TRBJ1-1; no clear D. The CDR3 has 13 amino acids. Trimming left V 6 bases short and J 3 bases short, with 11 bases between. Germline loops: CDR1 MNHEY, CDR2 SMNVEV (reference sequence). CDR3 region: CASRPRLDTEAFF. The CDR3 nucleotides read TGTGCCAGCAGACCTAGACTCGACACTGAAGCTTTCTTT.

This clone was picked up one time. The chain carries TRBV5-1 and TRBJ2-3; D is ambiguous. This CDR3 is built from 13 residues. The germline V gene encodes CDR1 SGHRS and CDR2 YFSETQ. V was cut by 0 bases and J by 6 bases, with 8 bases left in between. The chain's CDR3 is CASSLGWADTQYF. As DNA, the CDR3 is TGCGCCAGCAGCTTGGGATGGGCGGATACGCAGTATTTT.

The chain carries TRBV5-6 and TRBJ1-5; 7 bases are shared with TRBD1. The CDR3 runs to 15 residues. V gave up 4 bases and J gave up 8 bases; unmatched junction bases: 12. The V gene's germline CDR1 is SGHDT and CDR2 YYEEEE. The CDR3 region has the DNA TGTGCCAGCAGCCGTCCGACAGGGATCGTTAAGCCCCAGCATTTT. This encodes CASSRPTGIVKPQHF. The complete variable domain, with remaining parts taken from reference TRBV5-6 and TRBJ1-5, reads DAGVTQSPTHLIKTRGQQVTLRCSPKSGHDTVSWYQQALGQGPQFIFQYYEEEERQRGNFPDRFSGHQFPNYSSELNVNALLLGDSALYLCASSRPTGIVKPQHFGDGTRLSIL.

V gene TRBV18 combines with J gene TRBJ1-4; D is possibly TRBD1 (5 bases). The CDR3 is 16 amino acids. Per germline, CDR1 KGHSH and CDR2 LQKENI. Deletions cut 2 bases from V and 4 bases from J, with 14 bases between. CDR3 nucleotides: TGTGCCAGCTCACCAGCATCCAGGGTAAATAATGAAAAACTGTTTTTT. This translates into CASSPASRVNNEKLFF. Full variable domain (rest looked up from reference TRBV18 and TRBJ1-4): NAGVMQNPRHLVRRRGQEARLRCSPMKGHSHVYWYRQLPEEGLKFMVYLQKENIIDESGMPKERFSAEFPKEGPSILRIQQVVRGDSAAYFCASSPASRVNNEKLFFGSGTQLSVL.

The chain uses TRBV11-2 and TRBJ1-2, with 9 bases matching TRBD1. The CDR3 runs to 15 residues. J was trimmed by 8 bases and V by 5 bases; bases with no gene match: 12. Germline V lookup: CDR1 SGHAT, CDR2 FQNNGV. This chain's CDR3 is CASSPPGQGMEGYTF. The CDR3 DNA is TGTGCCAGCAGCCCCCCGGGACAGGGTATGGAAGGCTACACCTTC.

The rearrangement joins TRBV5-5 to TRBJ1-4; D remains unclear. The CDR3 contains 14 residues. Trimming left V 1 base short and J 0 bases short, with 4 bases between. The V gene's germline CDR1 is SGHKS and CDR2 YYEKEE (reference sequence). The CDR3 sequence is CASSLQATNEKLFF. The CDR3 bases are TGTGCCAGCAGCTTGCAGGCAACTAATGAAAAACTGTTTTTT. Drawing the rest from reference TRBV5-5 and TRBJ1-4, the complete variable domain is DAGVTQSPTHLIKTRGQQVTLRCSPISGHKSVSWYQQVLGQGPQFIFQYYEKEERGRGNFPDRFSARQFPNYSSELNVNALLLGDSALYLCASSLQATNEKLFFGSGTQLSVL.

The chain is built from TRBV30 and TRBJ2-1, with D unresolved. Germline V CDR1 and CDR2: GTSNPN, SVGIG (reference sequence). Between the trimmed V and J ends, which lost 2 bases and 7 bases, there was a span of 6 bases. CDR3 length: 11 amino acids. Written as DNA, the CDR3 is TGTGCCTGGAGTCTGTTGAATGAGCAGTTCTTC. Its translation is CAWSLLNEQFF. The variable domain in full, with the rest retrieved from reference TRBV30 and TRBJ2-1, is SQTIHQWPATLVQPVGSPLSLECTVEGTSNPNLYWYRQAAGRGLQLLFYSVGIGQISSEVPQNLSASRPQDRQFILSSKKLLLSDSGFYLCAWSLLNEQFFGPGTRLTVL.

This clone came up once. The gene calls are TRBV18 and TRBJ1-6; unclear D gene. The V end lost 2 bases, the J end lost 8 bases, and 16 bases lay between the germline ends. CDR1 is KGHSH and CDR2 is LQKENI in the germline V gene. This CDR3 has 16 amino acids. The CDR3 sequence is CASSPTPAGRDSPLHF. CDR3 sequence (DNA): TGTGCCAGCTCACCAACCCCAGCGGGTAGGGATTCACCCCTCCACTTT.

This rearrangement joins TRBV10-2 to TRBJ1-2; 9 nucleotides match TRBD1. Germline V lookup: CDR1 WSHSY, CDR2 SAAADI. V was pared by 7 bases and J by 5 bases, with 8 bases of the junction left unmatched. The CDR3 is 14 amino acids. The chain's CDR3 is CASTEGTGTYGYTF. In DNA form, the CDR3 reads TGCGCCAGCACCGAAGGGACAGGGACTTATGGCTACACCTTC.

CDR3 in DNA: TGCGCCAGCAGCACCGGGACAGGGGGGGAAAAACTGTTTTTT. This gives the protein CASSTGTGGEKLFF. V is TRBV5-1 and J is TRBJ1-4; 11 bases agree with TRBD1. The CDR3 sequence is 14 residues long. CDR1 SGHRS and CDR2 YFSETQ come from the germline V gene. Trimming removed 4 bases from V and 8 bases from J; junction bases left unmatched: 4.

J is TRBJ1-2 and V is TRBV30; 8 bases are a match to TRBD1. There are 13 residues in the CDR3. Trimming cost V 1 base and J 8 bases; bases outside gene matches: 6. In germline, CDR1 is GTSNPN, CDR2 SVGIG (reference sequence). CDR3 DNA sequence: TGTGCCTGGAGTGGGACAGGGAGAGGAGGCTACACCTTC. This codes for CAWSGTGRGGYTF.

V usage is TRBV6-5 and J usage is TRBJ1-6; 7 bases are a match to TRBD1. Unmatched junction bases numbered 5, after V lost 5 bases and J lost 10 bases. The CDR3 extends over 13 amino acids. Per germline, CDR1 MNHEY and CDR2 SVGAGI. In DNA form, the CDR3 reads TGTGCCAGCAGTACGAACAGGGGATCACCCCTCCACTTT. This sequence encodes CASSTNRGSPLHF.

This clone has just one count. The chain couples TRBV5-1 to TRBJ1-2; D unclear. This CDR3 comprises 14 residues. Trimming pared 6 bases from V and 8 bases from J, leaving 20 bases between. Germline CDR1 SGHRS, CDR2 YFSETQ. The CDR3 protein is CASTRSSGSDGYTF. The CDR3, as DNA: TGCGCCAGCACCCGATCCTCGGGTTCCGACGGCTACACCTTC.

The V call is TRBV28, the J call TRBJ2-5; TRBD2 is a possible D gene (5 bases). The CDR3 is made up of 13 amino acids. The germline gives CDR1 MDHEN, CDR2 SYDVKM. V shed 9 bases and J shed 6 bases, with 17 bases lying between them. The CDR3, as DNA: TGTGCCAGTACCACTAGTACCATGAAGACCCAGTACTTC. It yields the protein CASTTSTMKTQYF.

The chain recombines TRBV4-2 with TRBJ1-5; 7 bases align to TRBD1. Germline V CDR1 and CDR2: LGHNA, YNFKEQ. V gave up 0 bases and J gave up 1 base; unmatched junction bases: 6. The CDR3 is 17 residues long. For the CDR3, the DNA is TGTGCCAGCAGCCAAGATAGAGGGGGCGCGAGCAATCAGCCCCAGCATTTT. Translating it yields CASSQDRGGASNQPQHF.

The V gene is TRBV7-7, the J gene TRBJ2-7, with 7 bases identical to TRBD2. Germline-derived CDR1 and CDR2 are SSHAT and FNYEAQ (reference sequence). This CDR3 contains 14 residues. Trimming cost V 5 bases and J 5 bases; bases outside gene matches: 9. The CDR3 bases are TGTGCCAGCAGCGCGACCGGGGGGTCCCACGAGCAGTACTTC. It yields the protein CASSATGGSHEQYF. The complete variable domain, with remaining parts taken from reference TRBV7-7 and TRBJ2-7, reads GAGVSQSPRYKVTKRGQDVTLRCDPISSHATLYWYQQALGQGPEFLTYFNYEAQPDKSGLPSDRFSAERPEGSISTLTIQRTEQRDSAMYRCASSATGGSHEQYFGPGTRLTVT.

This clone was recorded once. The chain uses TRBV1 and TRBJ2-1; the table's D call, TRBD1, was not checked against the DNA. TRBV1 corresponds to a pseudogene. The CDR3 has 16 amino acids. DNA of the CDR3: TGCACCAGCAGCCAACACCGGGACAGGGTTAGCAATGAGCAGTTCTTC. Translation: CTSSQHRDRVSNEQFF.

The chain joins TRBV24-1 to TRBJ2-5; 8 nucleotides match TRBD1. Per the germline V gene, CDR1 is KGHDR and CDR2 is SFDVKD. The V segment lost 4 bases and the J segment 1 base; nucleotides outside the gene matches: 10. This CDR3 region has 17 residues. CDR3 bases: TGTGCCACCAGTGACCCCGCACAGGGGGTCGGCCAAGAGACCCAGTACTTC. It codes for CATSDPAQGVGQETQYF.

The chain combines TRBV11-2 with TRBJ2-7; the D gene is possibly TRBD1 (6 bases). V shed 0 bases and J shed 3 bases, with 12 bases lying between them. The CDR3 spans 15 residues. Germline V gives CDR1 SGHAT, CDR2 FQNNGV. The CDR3: CASSLETGTFYEQYF. CDR3 coding DNA: TGTGCCAGCAGCTTAGAAACAGGGACCTTCTACGAGCAGTACTTC.

The V and J genes are TRBV28 and TRBJ1-5; unclear D gene. CDR1 is MDHEN and CDR2 is SYDVKM in the germline V gene. V dropped 1 base and J dropped 3 bases, with 7 bases sitting between them. This CDR3 is 14 amino acids long. Here the CDR3 reads CASSLSTVNQPQHF. CDR3 sequence (DNA): TGTGCCAGCAGTTTATCAACAGTCAATCAGCCCCAGCATTTT. Full variable domain (remainder filled in from reference TRBV28 and TRBJ1-5): DVKVTQSSRYLVKRTGEKVFLECVQDMDHENMFWYRQDPGLGLRLIYFSYDVKMKEKGDIPEGYSVSREKKERFSLILESASTNQTSMYLCASSLSTVNQPQHFGDGTRLSIL.

The V gene is TRBV11-3, the J gene TRBJ1-1; 8 bases agree with TRBD1. The CDR3 has 13 amino acids. Germline values: CDR1 SGHNT, CDR2 YENEEA. The V gene end was trimmed by 9 bases and the J gene end by 5 bases; junction bases not matched to a gene: 8. The CDR3 reads CASSTGGGTEAFF. CDR3 nucleotide sequence: TGTGCCAGTTCAACAGGGGGAGGGACTGAAGCTTTCTTT.

This clone has a handful of counts. The V and J genes are TRBV3-1 (or the pseudogene TRBV3-2) and TRBJ2-7, with D tentatively TRBD1 (5 bases). Trimming stripped 0 bases from V and 2 bases from J, with 11 bases between. The CDR3 totals 15 residues. Per germline, CDR1 LGHDT and CDR2 YNNKEL (reference sequence). The CDR3 spells CASSQEIDRPYEQYF. Here the CDR3 DNA reads TGTGCCAGCAGCCAAGAGATTGACAGACCCTACGAGCAGTACTTC.

For the CDR3, the DNA is TGTGCCAGCAGCCAAGTCCCCATCCCAGATACGCAGTATTTT. Translating it yields CASSQVPIPDTQYF. The chain links TRBV3-1 (or the pseudogene TRBV3-2) to TRBJ2-3, with no clear D. The CDR3 is 14 amino acids. Trimming took off 1 base at V and 4 bases at J, with 9 bases between the two ends. CDR1 and CDR2 (germline): LGHDT, YNNKEL (reference sequence).

CDR3 loop: CASSVGPWPTNEKLFF. The CDR3 DNA sequence: TGTGCCAGCAGCGTGGGCCCCTGGCCCACTAATGAAAAACTGTTTTTT. V gene TRBV9 combines with J gene TRBJ1-4; D unresolved. There are 16 residues in the CDR3. V lost 2 bases to trimming and J lost 2 bases, with 13 bases between them. CDR1 is SGDLS and CDR2 is YYNGEE in the germline V gene. The entire variable domain, with the rest obtained from reference TRBV9 and TRBJ1-4, is as follows: DSGVTQTPKHLITATGQRVTLRCSPRSGDLSVYWYQQSLDQGLQFLIQYYNGEERAKGNILERFSAQQFPDLHSELNLSSLELGDSALYFCASSVGPWPTNEKLFFGSGTQLSVL.

The genes are TRBV4-2 and TRBJ2-1; 9 bases match TRBD2. Germline V lookup: CDR1 LGHNA, CDR2 YNFKEQ. Germline trimming cut 1 base from V and 10 bases from J; bases unmatched to any gene: 8. This CDR3 spans 15 amino acids. CDR3 nucleotide sequence: TGTGCCAGCAGCCAAGCAGGAATAGCGGGAGACGAGCAGTTCTTC. Translation: CASSQAGIAGDEQFF.

The gene calls are TRBV11-2 and TRBJ2-7; 7 bases line up with TRBD1. Germline V lookup: CDR1 SGHAT, CDR2 FQNNGV. The length of the CDR3 is 14 residues. The junction had 7 bases not matched to a gene; V was cut back by 7 bases and J by 1 base. This CDR3 is CASTVDRVSYEQYF. The CDR3 bases are TGTGCCAGCACCGTTGACAGGGTATCCTACGAGCAGTACTTC. Full variable domain (rest looked up from reference TRBV11-2 and TRBJ2-7): EAGVAQSPRYKIIEKRQSVAFWCNPISGHATLYWYQQILGQGPKLLIQFQNNGVVDDSQLPKDRFSAERLKGVDSTLKIQPAKLEDSAVYLCASTVDRVSYEQYFGPGTRLTVT.

The chain couples TRBV12-5 to TRBJ1-1; no definite D call. This CDR3 has 15 amino acids. The V end lost 0 bases, the J end lost 1 base, and 9 bases lay between the germline ends. CDR1 is LGHNT and CDR2 is FRNRAP in the germline V gene. CDR3: CASGLVDTWNTEAFF. CDR3 in DNA: TGTGCTAGTGGTTTGGTTGACACCTGGAACACTGAAGCTTTCTTT.

The rearrangement uses TRBV11-2 and TRBJ2-7; 7 bases agree with TRBD1. Germline values: CDR1 SGHAT, CDR2 FQNNGV. After removal of 0 bases from V and 0 bases from J, the junction contained 8 bases not matched to a gene. The CDR3 has 17 residues. CDR3 sequence (DNA): TGTGCCAGCAGCTTAGATAATGAGGGGGCGGGCTCCTACGAGCAGTACTTC. This gives the protein CASSLDNEGAGSYEQYF. The full variable domain, completed using reference TRBV11-2 and TRBJ2-7, is EAGVAQSPRYKIIEKRQSVAFWCNPISGHATLYWYQQILGQGPKLLIQFQNNGVVDDSQLPKDRFSAERLKGVDSTLKIQPAKLEDSAVYLCASSLDNEGAGSYEQYFGPGTRLTVT.

The chain recombines TRBV28 with TRBJ1-6; D is possibly TRBD1 (6 bases). There are 14 residues in the CDR3. V lost 5 bases and J lost 7, with 12 bases in between. CDR1 and CDR2 (germline): MDHEN, SYDVKM. For the CDR3, the DNA is TGTGCCAGCAGTCTACAGGGTTTCAATTCACCCCTCCACTTT. Amino acid sequence: CASSLQGFNSPLHF.